This T cell receptor beta chain appears in the sequencing data of a study of cytomegalovirus exposure and HLA in healthy donors (TCRdb year 2017). With regard to the full study: In an earlier analysis of 587 of the donors, about 260 Gb of sequence data and 90 million to 120 million unique TCR beta sequences from about 179 million T cells were reported. An early release that covered some 640 HLA-typed donors contained about 290 gigabases of sequencing data and 80 million or so unique TCR sequences. Among the approximately 420 genotyped donors, 75% to 90% belonged to the genetic ancestry cluster associated with self-reported Caucasian donors. The study aimed to test whether signatures of past pathogen exposure could be identified by cataloging public T cell receptors. Using immunosequencing, the study profiled T cell repertoires from roughly 650 subjects and related those repertoires to cytomegalovirus serostatus. Along with the approximately 700-subject first cohort, a separate validation cohort of over a hundred different subjects was used. The study combined high-throughput TCR immunosequencing, statistical association of individual TCRs with disease status, and machine learning to predict cytomegalovirus infection status. A later analysis re-examined previously published TCR beta repertoires from several hundred donors and added high-resolution HLA genotyping to investigate patterns of TCR occurrence. Rather than drawing on any new phenotypic data, the later analysis identified candidate immune exposures from TCR beta sequences and the way those sequences occurred across donors. In an earlier analysis of 550 to 700 of the donors, high-throughput TCR beta sequencing was used to judge whether each TCR beta V gene segment behaved as functional or pseudogenic. Donor age, sex, ethnicity and CMV serostatus were compiled alongside the repertoire data. A later genetic analysis used genome-wide SNP genotypes for about 60% of the 666 donors, treating that subset as a discovery cohort. Every repertoire in the discovery cohort had been generated on one and the same sequencing platform. Class I and class II HLA loci were covered by the typing at four-digit resolution. The number of typed donors differed by locus: about 620-640 for A, B, C, DRB1 and DQB1; approximately 530 for DQA1; about 600 for DPA1; and some 430 for DPB1. Four to six DR-DQ haplotypes were handled as single units for association and clustering because linkage in the cohort was strong. On average, roughly 200,000 unique TCR beta nucleotide sequences were sequenced per donor among about 400 genotyped donors of the cohort, with roughly 19% of those sequences being non-productive. Paper-wide results and their limitations: The authors suggested that the approach could potentially be generalized to other disease states and immunological phenotypes. According to a later analysis, most CMV-associated TCR beta chains appeared to be HLA-restricted, and the HLA associations seemed to be driven largely by CMV exposure. A few of the identified cytomegalovirus-associated TCR beta chains were confirmed in vitro to be specific for cytomegalovirus antigens. Compared with the approximately 720-donor mean, donors in an Asian-associated ancestry cluster had fewer N-insertions in productive TCRs, according to a later genetic analysis. A further reported finding was that TCR beta sequences accurately predicted the HLA-A and HLA-B alleles for most subjects in the first cohort. Several of the top co-occurrence clusters appeared to be linked to parvovirus B19, influenza, CMV and Epstein-Barr virus, according to a later analysis. CMV serostatus was the only immune exposure information available for the cohort. Correlated functional status among segregating V segments might be attributable to linkage disequilibrium, but an unknown experimental factor could not be ruled out. When HLA alleles, especially DR and DQ, strongly co-occurred, TCR associations were difficult to assign to individual alleles. Because counts were too low, fewer than 20 rarely observed V segments, including chromosome 9 orphons, were excluded from the earlier analysis of under 650 of the donors. A later genetic analysis associated a missense DCLRE1C variant with V-gene and J-gene trimming of TCR beta chains, and an independent cohort replicated the association. Because HLA typing was missing for some donors at each locus, association tests included only the typed subset. In a later analysis, some 18,000 TCR beta sequences were associated with specific HLA alleles at a false discovery rate of 0.05. Compared with equally common non-associated chains, HLA-associated TCR beta chains in a later analysis were more clonally expanded and had lower generation probabilities. Broadly in line with IMGT annotations, most TCR beta V segments showed up in productive rearrangements about 90% or about 30% of the time in an earlier analysis of several hundred of the donors. While some public TCRs were present in many individuals, most TCR sequences turned up only very rarely across donors. Some IMGT-functional V segments, including TRBV6-2 and TRBV6-3, could not be distinguished by the 87-base-pair reads and were therefore excluded. In this cohort, only TCR beta chains were sequenced, and detectable features were limited by the absence of alpha or paired-chain data. In a later analysis, the rate of TCR association differed among HLA loci, with DRB1 alleles having the most associated TCRs and HLA-C alleles having the fewest. In the study, around 150 TCR beta chains were listed as associated with cytomegalovirus. Presence/absence analyses assumed roughly uniform sequencing depth across donors, an assumption that may not hold. A group of highly shared sequence variants was considered likely to be a technical artifact of the sequencing pipeline. Cytomegalovirus status was reported to be diagnosed by the classifier with high specificity and sensitivity in both the original and validation cohorts.

The cohort consisted of some 670 healthy bone marrow donors. At the time of sampling, every cohort member was nominally healthy, though immune exposures that went unrecorded were likely present. The donor tested CMV seronegative and was one of the 352 seronegative cohort members. Every donor gave a peripheral blood sample, and the peripheral blood mononuclear cells from that sample were used for TCR beta sequencing. The Qiagen DNeasy Blood Extraction Kit was used to extract genomic DNA from the blood cell samples. Comments on this clone: Its antigen target is currently unknown. The record has no base qualities; no much larger clone is one base away.

V drops 5 bases and J drops 6 bases, leaving 16 bases in between. Via the germline V gene, CDR1 is KGHSH and CDR2 LQKENI. Its CDR3 holds 14 amino acids, cysteine through phenylalanine. Here the CDR3 DNA is all that survives: 42 bases in frame from base 1. The library came from the immunoSEQ multiplex PCR assay. For the multiplex PCR, a mixture combining 60 forward primers for TCR Vbeta segments and 13 reverse primers for TCR Jbeta segments was used. Amplification of the CDR3 region of rearranged TCR beta genes was performed with a multiplex PCR assay on genomic DNA. Amplified TCR beta libraries were sequenced as 87-base-pair reads on the Illumina HiSeq System. The study's processing was this. Across the 670 or so repertoires, a later analysis counted roughly 84 million unique TCR beta chains, 9.5 million to 12 million of which were shared by at least two donors. To remove PCR and sequencing errors, raw reads were error-corrected and collapsed into unique sequences using a nearest-neighbor algorithm that merged closely related sequences. To assign V, D and J gene segments, CDR3 sequences were aligned to IMGT reference sequences. For a sequence to be retained, a match of at least six nucleotides to both a V gene segment and a J gene segment was required. A rearrangement counted as productive if the CDR3 had no stop codons and remained in frame with V and J, and every other rearrangement counted as non-productive. CDR3 was defined by IMGT convention, running from the second conserved V-encoded cysteine to the conserved J-encoded phenylalanine. The earlier analysis of some 540 of the donors excluded any sequence lacking an unambiguous match to a single V gene segment. An earlier analysis of just under 600 of the donors called V segments functional above 56.7% productive rearrangements and segregating when the between-donor standard deviation exceeded 5%. To diagnose cytomegalovirus status from the catalog of TCR beta chain sequences, a statistical classification framework was built. V and J gene assignment, in a later analysis, came from comparing TCR nucleotide sequences with IMGT/GENE-DB human TR gene sequences. Using the TCRdist pipeline, a later analysis assigned CDR3 sequences along with most-parsimonious VDJ recombination scenarios. A later analysis defined each TCR beta chain by its CDR3 amino acid sequence plus V-gene family, and excluded reads lacking a unique V-gene family. As a way to deal with suspected cross-contamination and a sequencing artifact, a later analysis dropped 450 to 600 nucleotide sequences that were highly shared and had low generation probability. In a later analysis, a clonal expansion index was calculated for each public chain from normalized within-repertoire ranks of inferred template counts. In a later analysis, generation probabilities were computed using a VDJ recombination model fitted to out-of-frame rearrangements, and the results were checked against IGoR. Hypergeometric tests were used in a later analysis to score TCR-TCR, TCR-HLA and TCR-CMV co-occurrence, with a repertoire-size bias correction applied to the TCR pairs. In a later analysis, false discovery rates were estimated by permuting HLA or CMV assignments 20 times. In a later analysis, co-occurring TCRs were grouped using DBSCAN, with TCRdist sequence similarity added in when clustering inside HLA-allele-positive subsets. Co-occurrence clustering excluded repertoires with fewer than 30,000 or more than 120,000 public chains, plus five with anomalous nucleotide sharing. This is the immuneACCESS table as TCRdb keeps it, with only in-frame sequences that have V and J called. A part of the clones is gone; compared with another copy, unresolved V genes explain less than half, and the rest is unexplained. The DNA gave D and trimming, while V, J and clone size come from that table. Present in this sample are under 250,000 clones, around 76% of which were seen just once. 1.5% to 2% of the sample comes from the top ten.

This sequence uses TRBV18 and TRBJ1-2; TRBD1 is a possible D gene, resting on 6 matching bases. This clonotype originated in a man aged 25 to 40 in good health and CMV-seronegative. The sequenced sample was PBMCs. The nucleotide sequence reads TGTGCCAGCTCAGAAATGGCGGACAGCAATGGCTACACCTTC. Its coded protein is CASSEMADSNGYTF.